This TCR beta chain was sequenced during a study of shared clonotypes between healthy human individuals. CDR1 is LNHDA, CDR2 SQIVND, per germline (reference sequence). The ends were cut back, 5 bases at V and 1 base at J, with 9 bases in the middle. This CDR3 region has 14 residues. Study outcomes and limitations: It was the non-shared clonotypes that had lower generation probabilities than clonotypes shared by all four donors.

The repertoire was sequenced with immunoSEQ multiplex PCR; TCRdb's copy has only in-frame clones and lacks some. This sample has some 2,500,000 clones, with roughly 93% found just once. Points on this clone: Its antigen is still unknown. The same CDR3 is also encoded by other DNA sequences in this sample.

The genes are TRBV19 and TRBJ1-5; unclear D gene. Sequenced sample: naive CD4+ T cells from PBMCs. Subset defined: CD45RA+ positively selected. The receptor was derived from a man aged 18 to 30 in good health. Some clones in this sample may be carry-over from other donors' samples. CDR3 loop: CASSFRQSNQPQHF. The CDR3 DNA is TGTGCCAGTAGTTTCCGGCAGAGCAATCAGCCCCAGCATTTT.